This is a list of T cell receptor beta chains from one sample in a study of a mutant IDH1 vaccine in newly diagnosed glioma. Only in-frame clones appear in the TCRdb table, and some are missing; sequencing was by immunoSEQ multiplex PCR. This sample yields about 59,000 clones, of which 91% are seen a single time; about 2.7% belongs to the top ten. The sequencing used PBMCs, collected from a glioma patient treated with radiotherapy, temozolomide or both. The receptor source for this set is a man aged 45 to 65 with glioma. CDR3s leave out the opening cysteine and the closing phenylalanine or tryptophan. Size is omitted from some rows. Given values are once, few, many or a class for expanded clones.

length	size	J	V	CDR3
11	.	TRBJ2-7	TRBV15	ATSNKGTYEQY
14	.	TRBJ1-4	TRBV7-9	ASSLGTSDPNEKLF
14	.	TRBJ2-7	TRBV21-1	ASSKIPSGRGYEQY
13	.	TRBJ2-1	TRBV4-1	ASSGTSSSYNEQF
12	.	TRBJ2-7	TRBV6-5	ASSYFRQGDEQY
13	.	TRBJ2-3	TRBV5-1	ASSPEVSYTDTQY
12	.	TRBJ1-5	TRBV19	ASRNRLDNQPQH
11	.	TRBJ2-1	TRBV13	ASSFSANNEQF
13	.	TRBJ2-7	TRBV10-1	ASSDFRVGRYEQY
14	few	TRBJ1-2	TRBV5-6	ASSLAGQWTMLYYT
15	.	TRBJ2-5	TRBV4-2	ASSQDLAGVGGETQY
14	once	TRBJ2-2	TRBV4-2	ASSQGRGIDTGELF
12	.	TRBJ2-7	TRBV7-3	ASSLTGQGDEQY
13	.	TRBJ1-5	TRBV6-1	ASSETGDPNQPQH
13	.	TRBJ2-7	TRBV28	ASRPSTGVYYEQY
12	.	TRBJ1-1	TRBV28	ASSLSKGGTEAF
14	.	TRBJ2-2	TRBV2	ASSEVGGQNTGELF
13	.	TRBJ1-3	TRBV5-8	ASSLSFSSGNTIY
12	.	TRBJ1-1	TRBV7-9	ASSATGDRTEAF
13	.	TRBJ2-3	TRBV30	AWSGLGATTDTQY
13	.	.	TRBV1	TSSQGQAETYEQY
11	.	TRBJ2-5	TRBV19	ASSIGGQETQY
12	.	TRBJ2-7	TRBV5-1	ASSLGTSSYEQY
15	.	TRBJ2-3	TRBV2	ASSAQRGIPSTDTQY
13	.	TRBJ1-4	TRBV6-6	ASRAHTGSNEKLF
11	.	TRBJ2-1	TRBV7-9	ASSLGYGNEQF
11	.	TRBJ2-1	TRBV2	ASRFSLDNEQF
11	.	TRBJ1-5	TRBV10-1	ASSADRNQPQH
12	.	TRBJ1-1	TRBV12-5	ASVRGGVNTEAF
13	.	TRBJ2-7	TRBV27	ASSFDIHGDYEQY
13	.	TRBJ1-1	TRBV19	ASSMAGTANTEAF
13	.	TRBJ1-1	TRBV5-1	ASSLAGGALTEAF
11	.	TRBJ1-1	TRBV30	AWGNNLYTEAF
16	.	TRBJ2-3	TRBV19	ARLPRRLFKSRADTQY
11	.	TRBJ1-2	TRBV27	ASSFSAAYGYT
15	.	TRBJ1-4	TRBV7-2	ASSLVRGQGVNEKLF
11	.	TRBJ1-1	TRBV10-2	ASSDRGRTEAF
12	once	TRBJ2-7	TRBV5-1	ASSLARMRYEQY
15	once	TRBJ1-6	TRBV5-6	ASSLALGQGVNSPLH
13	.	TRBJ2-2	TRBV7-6	ASSLDRGNTGELF
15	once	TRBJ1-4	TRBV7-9	ASSLGEMRDRGEKLF
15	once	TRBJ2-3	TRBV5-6	ASSSPGLAGDLDTQY
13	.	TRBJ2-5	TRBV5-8	ASSMGQGVQETQY
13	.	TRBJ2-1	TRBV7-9	ASSLSGGAYNEQF
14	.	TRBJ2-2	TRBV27	ASSYVGTRGAGELF
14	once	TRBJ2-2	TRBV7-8	ASSRGNLVNTGELF